What follows is one TCR beta chain and its context. Its antigen is undetermined. Expansion with viral peptide pools was applied to antigen-specific CD4+ T cells by the ViraFEST assay prior to sequencing. Culturing for nine to ten days preceded CD4+ T cell isolation. No vaccinee had earlier SARS-CoV-2 infection, and nucleocapsid antibodies were negative. The data are from a study of vaccination effects on CD4 cells after COVID-19. Findings of the study overall: Nearly all vaccine-induced clones in healthy recipients recognized only SARS-CoV-2.

The V end lost 5 bases, the J end lost 2 bases, and 16 bases lay between the germline ends. CDR1 and CDR2 (germline): MNHEY, SVGEGT. The CDR3 sequence is 15 residues long. Generated by immunoSEQ multiplex PCR, the TCRdb table keeps only in-frame clones and is missing some. The data hold around 83,000 clones, with approximately 74% observed a single time. This clonotype was sampled from a human donor who received a COVID-19 vaccine. This material consisted of CD4+ T cells from PBMCs cultured with HCoV-229E spike peptides, taken before COVID-19 vaccination. The V gene is TRBV6-2 or TRBV6-3, the J gene TRBJ2-7; D gene ambiguous. CDR3 sequence reads: CASSRPEGVAYEQYV. In DNA form, the CDR3 reads TGTGCCAGCAGTCGCCCGGAAGGTGTGGCCTACGAGCAGTACGTC.